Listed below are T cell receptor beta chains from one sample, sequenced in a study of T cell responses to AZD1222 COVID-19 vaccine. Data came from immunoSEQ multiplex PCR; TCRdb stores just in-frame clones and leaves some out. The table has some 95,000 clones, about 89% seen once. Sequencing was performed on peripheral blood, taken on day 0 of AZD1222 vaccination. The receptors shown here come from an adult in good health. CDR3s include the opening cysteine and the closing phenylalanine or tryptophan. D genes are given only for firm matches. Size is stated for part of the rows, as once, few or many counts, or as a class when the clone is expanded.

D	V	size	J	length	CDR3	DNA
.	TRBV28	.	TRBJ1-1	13	CASSLPENTEAFF	TGTGCCAGCAGTTTACCAGAGAACACTGAAGCTTTCTTT
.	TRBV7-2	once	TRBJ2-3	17	CASSAPPSSFPPDTQYF	TGTGCCAGCAGCGCCCCCCCTAGCTCCTTTCCCCCCGATACGCAGTATTTT
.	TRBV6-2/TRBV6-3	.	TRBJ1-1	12	CASSYLNTEAFF	TGTGCCAGCAGTTACTTGAACACTGAAGCTTTCTTT
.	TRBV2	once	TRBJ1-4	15	CAKAPGAVYGEKLFF	TGTGCCAAGGCCCCCGGGGCGGTGTATGGTGAAAAACTGTTTTTT
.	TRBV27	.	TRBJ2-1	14	CATKVSLNYNEQFF	TGTGCCACCAAGGTGTCCCTAAACTACAATGAGCAGTTCTTC
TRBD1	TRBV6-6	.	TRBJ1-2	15	CASSYSGQDNYGYTF	TGTGCCAGCAGTTACTCAGGACAGGATAACTATGGCTACACCTTC
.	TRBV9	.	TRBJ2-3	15	CASSVSSGSTDTQYF	TGTGCCAGCAGCGTATCTTCGGGGAGCACAGATACGCAGTATTTT
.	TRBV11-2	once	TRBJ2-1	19	CASSLVFGAETLIYNEQFF	TGTGCCAGCAGCTTAGTCTTTGGTGCGGAGACATTGATCTACAATGAGCAGTTCTTC
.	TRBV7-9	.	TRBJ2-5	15	CASSLYEASRETQYF	TGTGCCAGCAGCTTATACGAGGCATCAAGGGAGACCCAGTACTTC
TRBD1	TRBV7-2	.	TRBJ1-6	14	CASARQGNDSPLHF	TGTGCCAGCGCTCGACAGGGAAATGATTCACCCCTCCACTTT
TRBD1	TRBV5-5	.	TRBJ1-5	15	CASSLGDRGNQPQHF	TGTGCCAGCAGCTTAGGGGACAGAGGCAATCAGCCCCAGCATTTT
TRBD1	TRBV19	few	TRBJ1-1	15	CASTRTGGGGTEAFF	TGTGCCAGTACCAGGACAGGGGGTGGTGGCACTGAAGCTTTCTTT
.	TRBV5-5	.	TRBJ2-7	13	CASSSNTNYEQYF	TGTGCCAGCAGCTCAAACACAAATTACGAGCAGTACTTC
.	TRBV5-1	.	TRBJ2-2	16	CASSLLTGQNTGELFF	TGCGCCAGCAGCTTACTTACGGGTCAAAATACCGGGGAGCTGTTTTTT
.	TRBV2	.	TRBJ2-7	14	CASRTAPGGGEQYF	TGTGCCAGCAGGACCGCGCCCGGGGGAGGAGAGCAGTACTTC
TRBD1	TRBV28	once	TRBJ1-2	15	CASSLWGTGSYGYTF	TGTGCCAGCAGTTTATGGGGGACAGGGAGTTATGGCTACACCTTC
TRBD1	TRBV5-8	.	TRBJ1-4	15	CASSFRGNDYEKLFF	TGTGCCAGCAGCTTCAGGGGGAATGATTATGAAAAACTGTTTTTT
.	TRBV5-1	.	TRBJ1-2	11	CASSLEGGYTF	TGCGCCAGCAGCTTGGAAGGAGGCTACACCTTC
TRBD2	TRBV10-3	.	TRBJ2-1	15	CAITTSAGLGNEQFF	TGTGCCATCACCACTAGCGCGGGTCTTGGGAATGAGCAGTTCTTC
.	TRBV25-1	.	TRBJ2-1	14	CASSEYSLVDEQFF	TGTGCCAGCAGTGAATATAGTTTGGTCGATGAGCAGTTCTTC
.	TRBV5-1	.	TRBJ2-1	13	CASRRGDNNEQFF	TGCGCCAGCCGCAGGGGTGATAACAATGAGCAGTTCTTC
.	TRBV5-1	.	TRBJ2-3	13	CASSQGPADTQYF	TGCGCCAGCAGCCAGGGCCCGGCAGATACGCAGTATTTT
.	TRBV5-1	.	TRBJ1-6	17	CASSLDPYRVENSPLHF	TGCGCCAGCAGCTTGGATCCTTACAGGGTAGAGAATTCACCCCTCCACTTT
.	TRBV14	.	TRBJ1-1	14	CASSQAQTTGYAFF	TGTGCCAGCAGCCAAGCCCAAACAACAGGGTATGCTTTCTTT
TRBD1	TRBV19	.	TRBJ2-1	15	CASSPDRAPYNEQFF	TGTGCCAGTAGTCCGGACAGGGCCCCGTACAATGAGCAGTTCTTC
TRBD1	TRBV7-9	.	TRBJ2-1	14	CASSPRDSYNEQFF	TGTGCCAGCAGCCCTCGGGACAGCTACAATGAGCAGTTCTTC
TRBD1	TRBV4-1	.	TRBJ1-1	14	CASSQDETGGEAFF	TGCGCCAGCAGCCAAGATGAGACAGGGGGTGAAGCTTTCTTT
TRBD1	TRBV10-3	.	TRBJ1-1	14	CATSSVQGVTEAFF	TGTGCCACCAGCTCGGTTCAGGGGGTCACTGAAGCTTTCTTT